The T cell receptor beta chain under discussion was sequenced for a study of a mutant IDH1 vaccine in newly diagnosed glioma. Whole-study results and caveats: With respect to changes in top peripheral T cell clonotypes, pseudoprogression seemed unrelated.

Sequencing was performed with immunoSEQ multiplex PCR; in TCRdb, only in-frame clones are kept and a portion is missing. In the table there are tens of thousands of clones, 76% of which are singletons. This CDR3 is 19 amino acids long. Germline V lookup: CDR1 LGHNA, CDR2 YNFKEQ. With 1 base clipped from V and 2 bases from J, the junction kept 14 bases outside the gene matches. Turning to this clone: Its antigen is currently unknown.

Time point in this sample: week 35, safety follow-up. A single vaccine dose contained 300 ug of mutant IDH1 20-mer peptide, and topical imiquimod was used with it. The specimen was PBMCs, collected from a glioma patient whose treatment included an IDH1 peptide vaccine. The chain links TRBV4-2 to TRBJ2-4; TRBD2 matches 7 bases. This clonotype was obtained from a man in his forties or fifties with glioma. This CDR3 is CASSQARIAGEGTKNIQYF. CDR3 sequence (DNA): TGTGCCAGCAGCCAAGCGCGGATCGCGGGAGAGGGAACCAAAAACATTCAGTACTTC.